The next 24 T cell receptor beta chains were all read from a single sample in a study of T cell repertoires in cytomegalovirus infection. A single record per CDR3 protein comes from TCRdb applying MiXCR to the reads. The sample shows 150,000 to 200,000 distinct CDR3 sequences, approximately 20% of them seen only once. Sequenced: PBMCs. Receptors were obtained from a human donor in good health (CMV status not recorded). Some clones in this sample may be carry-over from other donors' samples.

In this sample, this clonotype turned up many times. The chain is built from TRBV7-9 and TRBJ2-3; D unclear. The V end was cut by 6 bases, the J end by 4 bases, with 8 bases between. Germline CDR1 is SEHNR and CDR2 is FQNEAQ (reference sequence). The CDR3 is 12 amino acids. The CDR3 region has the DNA TGTGCCAGCAGTCATCAGCCAGATACGCAGTATTTT. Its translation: CASSHQPDTQYF.

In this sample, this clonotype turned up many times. The CDR3 is CSARTQRGRDNQPQHF. CDR3 coding DNA: TGCAGTGCTAGGACGCAGCGGGGGAGGGACAATCAGCCCCAGCATTTT. The chain carries TRBV20-1 and TRBJ1-5, with TRBD1 as a possible D gene (5 bases). V lost 3 bases, J lost 3 bases, and 18 bases lay in between. Per germline, CDR1 DFQATT and CDR2 SNEGSKA (reference sequence). The CDR3 is 16 amino acids.

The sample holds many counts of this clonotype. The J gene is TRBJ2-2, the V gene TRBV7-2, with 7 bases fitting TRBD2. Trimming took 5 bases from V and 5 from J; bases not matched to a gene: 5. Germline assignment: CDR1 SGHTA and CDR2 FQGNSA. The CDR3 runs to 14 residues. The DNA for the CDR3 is TGTGCCAGCAGCCGACGGGGGGAGACCGGGGAGCTGTTTTTT. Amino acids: CASSRRGETGELFF. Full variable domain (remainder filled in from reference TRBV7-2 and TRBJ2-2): GAGVSQSPSNKVTEKGKDVELRCDPISGHTALYWYRQSLGQGLEFLIYFQGNSAPDKSGLPSDRFSAERTGGSVSTLTIQRTQQEDSAVYLCASSRRGETGELFFGEGSRLTVL.

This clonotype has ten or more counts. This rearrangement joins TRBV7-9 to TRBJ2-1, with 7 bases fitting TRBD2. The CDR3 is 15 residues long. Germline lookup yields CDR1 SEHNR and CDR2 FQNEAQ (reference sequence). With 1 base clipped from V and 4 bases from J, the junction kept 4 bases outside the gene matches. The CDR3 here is CASSLGLALYNEQFF. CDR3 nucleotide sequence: TGTGCCAGCAGCTTAGGACTAGCTCTTTACAATGAGCAGTTCTTC.

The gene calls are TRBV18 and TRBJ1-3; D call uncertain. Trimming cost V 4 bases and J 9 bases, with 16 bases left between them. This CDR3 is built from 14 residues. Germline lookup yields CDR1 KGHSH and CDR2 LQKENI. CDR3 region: CASSLRSLDGTIYF. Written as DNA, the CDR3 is TGTGCCAGCTCACTCCGGTCCCTCGATGGCACCATATATTTT. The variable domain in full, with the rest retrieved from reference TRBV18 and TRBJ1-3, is NAGVMQNPRHLVRRRGQEARLRCSPMKGHSHVYWYRQLPEEGLKFMVYLQKENIIDESGMPKERFSAEFPKEGPSILRIQQVVRGDSAAYFCASSLRSLDGTIYFGEGSWLTVV.

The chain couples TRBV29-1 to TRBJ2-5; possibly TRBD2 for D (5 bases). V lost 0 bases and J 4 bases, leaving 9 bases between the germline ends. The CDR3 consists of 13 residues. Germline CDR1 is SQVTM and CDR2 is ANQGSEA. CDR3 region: CSVEEGGGETQYF. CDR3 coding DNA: TGCAGCGTTGAAGAGGGTGGAGGAGAGACCCAGTACTTC.

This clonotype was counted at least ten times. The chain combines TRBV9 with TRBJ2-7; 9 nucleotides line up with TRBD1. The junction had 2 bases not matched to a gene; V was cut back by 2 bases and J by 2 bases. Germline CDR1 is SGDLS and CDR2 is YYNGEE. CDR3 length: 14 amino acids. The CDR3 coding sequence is TGTGCCAGCAGCGTGGGACAGGGAACCTACGAGCAGTACTTC. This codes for CASSVGQGTYEQYF. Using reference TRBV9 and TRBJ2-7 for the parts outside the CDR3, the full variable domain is DSGVTQTPKHLITATGQRVTLRCSPRSGDLSVYWYQQSLDQGLQFLIQYYNGEERAKGNILERFSAQQFPDLHSELNLSSLELGDSALYFCASSVGQGTYEQYFGPGTRLTVT.

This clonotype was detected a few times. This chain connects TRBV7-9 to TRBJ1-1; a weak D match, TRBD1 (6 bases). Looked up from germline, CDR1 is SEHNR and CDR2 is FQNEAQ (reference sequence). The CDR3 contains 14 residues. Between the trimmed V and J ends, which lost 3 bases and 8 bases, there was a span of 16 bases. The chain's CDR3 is CASSLETYGTEAFF. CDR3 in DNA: TGTGCCAGCAGCTTGGAGACGTACGGGACAGAAGCTTTCTTT.

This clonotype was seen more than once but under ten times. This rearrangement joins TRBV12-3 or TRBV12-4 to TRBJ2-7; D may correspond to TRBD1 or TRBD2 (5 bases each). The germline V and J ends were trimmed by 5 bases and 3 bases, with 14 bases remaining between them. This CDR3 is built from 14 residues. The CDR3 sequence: CASSNSRDHYEQYF. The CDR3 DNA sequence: TGTGCCAGCAGTAATTCCCGGGACCACTACGAGCAGTACTTC.

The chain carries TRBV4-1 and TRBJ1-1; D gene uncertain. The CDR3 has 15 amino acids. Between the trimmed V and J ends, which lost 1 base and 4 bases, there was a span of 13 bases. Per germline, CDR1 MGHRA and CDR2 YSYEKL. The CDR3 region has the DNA TGCGCCAGCAGCCAAGTGACTCACCGGGGCACTGAAGCTTTCTTT. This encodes CASSQVTHRGTEAFF.

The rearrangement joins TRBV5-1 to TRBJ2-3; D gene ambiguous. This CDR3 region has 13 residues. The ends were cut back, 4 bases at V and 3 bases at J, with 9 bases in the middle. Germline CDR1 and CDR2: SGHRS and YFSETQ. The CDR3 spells CASSPAVTDTQYF. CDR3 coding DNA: TGCGCCAGCAGCCCCGCGGTAACAGATACGCAGTATTTT.

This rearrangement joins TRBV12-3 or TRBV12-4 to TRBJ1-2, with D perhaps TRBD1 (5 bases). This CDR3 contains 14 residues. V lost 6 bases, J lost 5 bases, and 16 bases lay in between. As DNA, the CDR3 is TGTGCCAGCAGCAGGGACTTCGGTCGGTATGGCTACACCTTC. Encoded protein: CASSRDFGRYGYTF.

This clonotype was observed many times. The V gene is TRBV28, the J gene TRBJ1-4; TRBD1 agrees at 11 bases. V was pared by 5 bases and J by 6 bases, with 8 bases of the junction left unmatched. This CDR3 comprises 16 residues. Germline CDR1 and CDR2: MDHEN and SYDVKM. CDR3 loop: CASSPWTGGADEKLFF. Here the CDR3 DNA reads TGTGCCAGCAGTCCGTGGACAGGGGGCGCAGATGAAAAACTGTTTTTT. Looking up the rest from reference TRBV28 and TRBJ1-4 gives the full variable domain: DVKVTQSSRYLVKRTGEKVFLECVQDMDHENMFWYRQDPGLGLRLIYFSYDVKMKEKGDIPEGYSVSREKKERFSLILESASTNQTSMYLCASSPWTGGADEKLFFGSGTQLSVL.

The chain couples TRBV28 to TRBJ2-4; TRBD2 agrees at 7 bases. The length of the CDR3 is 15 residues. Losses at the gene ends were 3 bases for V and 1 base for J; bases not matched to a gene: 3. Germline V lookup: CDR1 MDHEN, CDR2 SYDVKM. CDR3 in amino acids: CASSFWREAKNIQYF. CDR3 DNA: TGTGCCAGCAGTTTTTGGCGGGAGGCCAAAAACATTCAGTACTTC.

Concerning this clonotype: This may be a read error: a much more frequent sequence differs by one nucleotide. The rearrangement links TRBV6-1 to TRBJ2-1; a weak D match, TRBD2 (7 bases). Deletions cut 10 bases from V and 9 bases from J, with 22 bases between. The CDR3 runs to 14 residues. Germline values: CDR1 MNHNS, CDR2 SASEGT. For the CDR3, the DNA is TGTGCCATCAAGGGGGAGGGAAGGCTTGGTGAGCAGTTCTTC. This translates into CAIKGEGRLGEQFF.

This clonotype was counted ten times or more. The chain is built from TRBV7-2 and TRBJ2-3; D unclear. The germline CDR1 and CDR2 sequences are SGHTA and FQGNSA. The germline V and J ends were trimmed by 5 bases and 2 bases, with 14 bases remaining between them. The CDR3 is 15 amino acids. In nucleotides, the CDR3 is TGTGCCAGCAGCCCCCAGCCGGAGCTCACAGATACGCAGTATTTT. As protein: CASSPQPELTDTQYF.

The CDR3 DNA reads as TGTGCCAGCAGTTTAGGAGCGGGGGCGGAGCAGTTCTTC. This gives the protein CASSLGAGAEQFF. J is TRBJ2-1 and V is TRBV28; TRBD2 agrees at 8 bases. Trimming at V came to 2 bases and at J to 10 bases, leaving 4 bases not matched to a gene. The CDR3 length is 13 residues. CDR1 and CDR2 from the germline V gene are MDHEN and SYDVKM.

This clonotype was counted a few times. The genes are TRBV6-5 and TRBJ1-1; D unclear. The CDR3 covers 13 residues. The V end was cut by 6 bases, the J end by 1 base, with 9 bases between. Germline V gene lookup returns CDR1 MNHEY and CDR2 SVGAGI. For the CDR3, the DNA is TGTGCCAGCAGACAGCAGACGAACACTGAAGCTTTCTTT. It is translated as CASRQQTNTEAFF.

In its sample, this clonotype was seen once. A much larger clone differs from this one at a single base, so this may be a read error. In DNA form, the CDR3 reads TGTGCCATCAGCTCGACAGGGGGCGGCGAGACCCAGTACTTC. It specifies CAISSTGGGETQYF. V gene TRBV7-6 combines with J gene TRBJ2-5, with 10 nucleotides matching TRBD1. The CDR3 length is 14 residues. Looked up from germline, CDR1 is SGHVS and CDR2 is FNYEAQ.

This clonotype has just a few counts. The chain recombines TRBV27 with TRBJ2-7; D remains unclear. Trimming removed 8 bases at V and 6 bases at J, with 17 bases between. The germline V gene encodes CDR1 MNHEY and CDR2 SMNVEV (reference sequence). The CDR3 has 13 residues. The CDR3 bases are TGTGCCAGCTCGGATTCCGGGCTCCGCGAGCAGTACTTC. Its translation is CASSDSGLREQYF.

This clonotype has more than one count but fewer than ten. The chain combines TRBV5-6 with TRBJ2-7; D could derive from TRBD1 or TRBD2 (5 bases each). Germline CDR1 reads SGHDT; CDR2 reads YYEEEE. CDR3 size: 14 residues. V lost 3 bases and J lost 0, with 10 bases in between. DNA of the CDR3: TGTGCCAGCAGCTCGGGACCGGCCTCCTACGAGCAGTACTTC. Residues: CASSSGPASYEQYF.

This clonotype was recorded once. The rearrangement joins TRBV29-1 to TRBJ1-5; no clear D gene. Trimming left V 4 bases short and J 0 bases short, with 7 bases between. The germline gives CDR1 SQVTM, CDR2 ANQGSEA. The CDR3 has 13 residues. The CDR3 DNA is TGCAGCGTTGCCGGTAATAGCAATCAGCCCCAGCATTTT. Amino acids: CSVAGNSNQPQHF.

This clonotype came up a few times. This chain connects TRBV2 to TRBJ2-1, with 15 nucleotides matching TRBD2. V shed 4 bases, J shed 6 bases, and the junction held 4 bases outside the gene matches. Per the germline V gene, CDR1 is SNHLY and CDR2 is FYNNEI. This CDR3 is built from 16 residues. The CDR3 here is CASSARTSGGANEQFF. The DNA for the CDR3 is TGTGCCAGCAGTGCCCGGACTAGCGGGGGGGCCAATGAGCAGTTCTTC.

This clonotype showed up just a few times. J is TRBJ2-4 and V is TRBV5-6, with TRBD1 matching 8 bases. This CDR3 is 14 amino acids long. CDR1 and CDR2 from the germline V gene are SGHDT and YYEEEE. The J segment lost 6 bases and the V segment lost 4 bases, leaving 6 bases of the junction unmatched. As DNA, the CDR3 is TGTGCCAGCAGCGATGCAGGGGGCCGAAACATTCAGTACTTC. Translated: CASSDAGGRNIQYF.